This T cell receptor beta chain was recovered during a study of cytomegalovirus exposure and HLA in healthy donors. The study's findings and limits: The authors listed 150 to 200 TCR beta chains as cytomegalovirus-associated. Accurate HLA-A and HLA-B prediction from TCR beta sequences was reported for most subjects. A few chains linked to CMV were shown in vitro to be specific for CMV antigens.

PCR employed 60 Vbeta and 13 Jbeta primers. Profiling relied on immunoSEQ multiplex PCR, and the TCRdb table lists in-frame clones only, not all of them. The sample data list 100,000 to 150,000 clones. As to this clone: Its antigen remains unknown.

J gave up 2 bases and V 0 bases, and 2 bases lay outside the gene matches. The CDR3 spans 15 residues. From germline, CDR1 is SGHNT and CDR2 YYREEE (reference sequence). The receptor's source is a woman aged 40 to 50 in good health and CMV-seronegative. The genes are TRBV5-4 and TRBJ1-3, with TRBD1 identical over 7 bases. Source material: PBMCs. CDR3 in DNA: TGTGCCAGCAGCTTGGAGACAGGGCCTGGAAACACCATATATTTT. It codes for CASSLETGPGNTIYF.